This TCR beta chain is drawn from a study of lymphopenia after photon versus proton radiotherapy. Germline V gene data show CDR1 as SNHLY and CDR2 as FYNNEI. V lost 3 bases, J lost 6 bases, and 10 bases lay in between. The CDR3 totals 13 residues. Assay: immunoSEQ multiplex PCR; the TCRdb copy retains only in-frame clones and omits some. Of around 64,000 clones listed, about 85% are singletons. This sequence was found in a man at least 80 years old with esophageal cancer. The specimen was peripheral blood, collected from a patient treated with proton-based radiotherapy. The chain couples TRBV2 to TRBJ2-3; D may be TRBD1 (5 bases). CDR3 sequence: CASSDSRVDTQYF. CDR3 nucleotide sequence: TGTGCCAGCAGTGACTCCAGGGTTGATACGCAGTATTTT.